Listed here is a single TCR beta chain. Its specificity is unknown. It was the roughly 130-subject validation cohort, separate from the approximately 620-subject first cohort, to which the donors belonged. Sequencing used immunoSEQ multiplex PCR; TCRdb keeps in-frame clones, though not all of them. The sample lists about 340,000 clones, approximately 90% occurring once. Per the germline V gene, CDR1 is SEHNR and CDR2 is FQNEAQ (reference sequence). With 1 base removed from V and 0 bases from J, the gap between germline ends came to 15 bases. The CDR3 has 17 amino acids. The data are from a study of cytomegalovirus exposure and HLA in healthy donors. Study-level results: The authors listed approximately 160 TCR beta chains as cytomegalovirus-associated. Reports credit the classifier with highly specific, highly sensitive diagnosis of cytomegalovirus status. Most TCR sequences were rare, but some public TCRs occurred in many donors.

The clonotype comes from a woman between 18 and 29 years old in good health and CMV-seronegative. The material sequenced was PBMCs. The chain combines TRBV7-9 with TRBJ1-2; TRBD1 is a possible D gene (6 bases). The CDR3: CASSLVGTRTSNYGYTF. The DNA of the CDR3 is TGTGCCAGCAGCTTAGTTGGGACACGAACTTCTAACTATGGCTACACCTTC.